This T cell receptor (beta chain) was obtained from a study of lung T cells in sarcoidosis with Löfgren's syndrome. Overall study results and limits: Multiple Löfgren's syndrome patients reportedly shared TRAV12-1 and TRBV2 CDR3 motifs, suggesting public CD4+ TCRs.

This clonotype ranks as medium-sized. What it binds is unknown. TCRdb processed the reads anew with MiXCR; each CDR3 protein has one entry. The sample includes just under 20,000 distinct CDR3 sequences, less than 25% of them seen just once. Germline CDR1 and CDR2: MNHNS and SASEGT. V lost 4 bases to trimming and J lost 2 bases, with 8 bases between them. The CDR3 sequence is 13 residues long. V is TRBV6-1 and J is TRBJ2-5; D is uncertain. The TCR was taken from a human donor with sarcoidosis (Löfgren's syndrome or another form), or a control subject (not recorded which). Sequenced input: CD4+ T cells from PBMCs. CDR3 amino acids: CASSGTVQETQYF. The CDR3 coding sequence is TGTGCCAGCAGTGGGACCGTTCAAGAGACCCAGTACTTC.